The TCR beta chain described here comes from a study of shared clonotypes between healthy human individuals. Remarks on this clone: Its antigen is unknown.

Sorted-subset replicate PCR reactions were performed with approximately 0.2 ug DNA, corresponding to some 32,000 T cell genomes. TCRdb keeps only in-frame clones here, not all; method: immunoSEQ multiplex PCR. Of about 1,900,000 clones listed, approximately 94% were seen once; the top ten hold 1% to 1.5%. Cells designated naive CD8 were CD45RO-negative and were positively selected for CCR7, with terminally differentiated effector memory CD45RA+ cells excluded. Regarding the study as a whole: Tissues were not sampled, only blood, and their repertoires likely differ. Non-shared clonotypes had lower generation probabilities than those shared by all four donors.

The sample consisted of naive CD8+ T cells sorted from blood. This receptor was obtained from a man aged 18 to 29 in good health.

CDR3 residues: CASSPKGEIYEQYF. The CDR3 region has the DNA TGTGCCAGCAGTCCGAAGGGAGAGATCTACGAGCAGTACTTC. The chain recombines TRBV7-8 with TRBJ2-7; D might be TRBD2 (5 bases). CDR3 length: 14 residues. Germline V CDR1 and CDR2: SGHVS, FQNEAQ. V lost 6 bases, J lost 3 bases, and 15 bases lay in between.